Reported below is one T cell receptor (beta chain). The target of this receptor is not known. No clone much larger than this one lies a single base away; base qualities are absent. At the DNA level, this CDR3 is encoded by other sequences in the same sample as well. Healthy HIV-negative adults with no recently reported acute infections or vaccinations were included as donors. Every donor was a Caucasian adult living in Nashville, Tennessee, USA. CD4+ T cells were enriched by magnetic negative selection, after which naive cells were positively selected on CD45RA and the negative fraction was taken as the memory subset. Blood was obtained by leukapheresis, after which PBMCs were separated by Ficoll-Histopaque density gradient centrifugation and cryopreserved in liquid nitrogen vapor phase. Purity and quantity of every magnetically sorted T cell population were checked by analytical flow cytometry. Genomic DNA was isolated from each sorted fraction and quantified by UV absorbance on a Nanodrop 2000c.

CDR1 and CDR2 were assigned from the germline V gene (reference sequence) as SGHNT and YYREEE. From the cysteine through the phenylalanine, the CDR3 covers 14 amino acids. Of the read, only the CDR3 DNA is kept; its 42 bases are in frame from base 1. At the junction V is shortened by 0 bases and J by 1 base, with 2 bases in between. The data belong to a study of shared clonotypes between healthy human individuals (TCRdb year 2020). Notes on the research overall: The cohort comprised two women and a few men aged 18 to 49 years. Per donor, three plates each were used for CD4 naive and CD4 memory, two for CD8 naive, and one for CD8 memory. To estimate repertoire size and how much clonotype sharing occurs between individuals, the study deeply sequenced the blood TCR repertoires of five healthy adults. Libraries were prepared and TCR repertoires were sequenced by different laboratories using diverse techniques, in order to increase sequencing depth and limit assay-specific biases. Leukapheresis yielded between about 0.8 and 9.5 billion PBMCs per donor. What the study reported, not specific to this receptor: Naive subsets generally had larger estimated clonotype richness than memory subsets. Sampling was limited to blood, and TCR repertoires in tissue likely differ from TCR repertoires in blood. Higher generation probabilities were observed for clonotypes shared by all four sorted-subset donors than for non-shared clonotypes. About 5% of naive CD4, roughly 3.5% of naive CD8, about 2.1% of memory CD4, and approximately 0.4% of memory CD8 clonotypes were shared across several donors. Because the study included a small number of donors, the genetic and exposure-history diversity represented was limited. Based on pairwise subsampling, the degree of clonotype sharing among donors was expected to be affected by sequencing depth. Rarefaction of sorted-subset datasets indicated incomplete sequencing despite the large sequencing depth.

TCR CDR3 regions were amplified from genomic DNA by multiplex PCR using the deep immunoSEQ assay. Extracted genomic DNA from each cell subset was spread evenly across all wells of several immunoSEQ 96-well plates, with each plate serving as a replicate. For sorted subsets, around 200 ng genomic DNA, equal to some 30,000 T cell genomes, was loaded into each replicate PCR. The purified libraries were quantified using a Qubit 3.0 fluorometer, sized with a Bioanalyzer 2100, and then quantified again using the KAPA Library Quantification kit. Each immunoSEQ 96-well plate was sequenced on its own single-read 150-cycle Illumina NextSeq 550 flow cell. Per the source publication's procedure: Because only junctional sequences without quality scores were contained in the immunoSEQ output, filtering matching that applied to full-length reads could not be performed. To assign V/J genes and CDR3, sequences were annotated against IMGT germline references using PyIR, a Python wrapper for IgBLAST v1.9. Reads with weak V/J assignments (E-value above 1e-6), missing CDR3, stop codons, out-of-frame junctions, or ambiguous translated residues were removed. V3J clonotypes were defined as sequences sharing an identical inferred V gene, J gene, and CDR3 amino acid sequence. Percentage overlap between repertoires was computed as shared unique clonotypes divided by the size of the smaller repertoire. RTK rarefaction, the Chao1 estimator, and Recon v2.1 estimates of unobserved clonotypes were used to assess repertoire richness. Generation probabilities were computed with OLGA for all TCRbeta clonotypes obtained by the gDNA method from four donors. TCRdb provides this immuneACCESS table in a form limited to in-frame rearrangements. Some clones are lacking; in checked studies, under half of them reflect an unresolved V gene, and why the rest are absent is not known. V, J and clone size are those of that table, while D and trimming were read from the DNA. The sample records some 2,000,000 clones, 90% to 97% of which are singletons. The top ten hold approximately 0.13% of the sample.

Sequencing was performed on naive CD4+ T cells sorted from blood. Taken with the paper, the label for cell subset or site translates to: CD45RA+ positively selected. This chain is built from TRBV5-4 and TRBJ2-6; the D segment cannot be called with confidence. The TCR was taken from a man aged 18 to 29 in good health. The encoded CDR3 is CASSLESGANVLTF. The nucleotide sequence is given as TGTGCCAGCAGCTTGGAGTCTGGGGCCAACGTCCTGACTTTC.